The rows below give T cell receptor beta chains drawn from one sample of a study of blood T cell repertoires in COVID-19. This table comes from immunoSEQ multiplex PCR, and its TCRdb copy is limited to in-frame clones, with some not included. The sample has about 140,000 clones; 60% to 85% are singletons. The sequencing input was peripheral blood. Source of these receptors: a man aged 50-60 years with acute or convalescent COVID-19. The CDR3 runs from the conserved cysteine through the conserved F or W. The order of the fields is V gene, D gene, clone size, J gene, CDR3 DNA, CDR3 protein. A D gene is named only where the DNA matches it firmly. Size is omitted from some rows. Given values are once, few, many or a class for expanded clones.

v_gene: TRBV4-1; d_gene: TRBD2; abundance: .; j_gene: TRBJ2-3; CDR3nt: TGCGCCAGCAGCCAAGATTGGCTAGCGGGGGGGAGTAGCACAGATACGCAGTATTTT; CDR3aa: CASSQDWLAGGSSTDTQYF
v_gene: TRBV28; d_gene: TRBD1; abundance: few; j_gene: TRBJ1-2; CDR3nt: TGTGCCAGCAGCTCCGACAGGGGAGGTGGGGGCTACACCTTC; CDR3aa: CASSSDRGGGGYTF
v_gene: TRBV7-2; d_gene: .; abundance: .; j_gene: TRBJ1-2; CDR3nt: TGTGCCAGCAGAGTCCCAGGGCTCTATGGCTACACCTTC; CDR3aa: CASRVPGLYGYTF
v_gene: TRBV27; d_gene: .; abundance: .; j_gene: TRBJ1-5; CDR3nt: TGTGCCAGCAGTACCAGGGTGGGCAATCAGCCCCAGCATTTT; CDR3aa: CASSTRVGNQPQHF
v_gene: TRBV11-2; d_gene: .; abundance: .; j_gene: TRBJ2-7; CDR3nt: TGTGCCAGCAGCTTAGCCGGGCGGAGGGAGAACGAGCAGTACTTC; CDR3aa: CASSLAGRRENEQYF
v_gene: TRBV19; d_gene: TRBD1; abundance: .; j_gene: TRBJ1-3; CDR3nt: TGTGCCAGTAGTCTTGGACAGGGGGTTGTCAACACCATATATTTT; CDR3aa: CASSLGQGVVNTIYF
v_gene: TRBV15; d_gene: .; abundance: .; j_gene: TRBJ1-4; CDR3nt: TGTGCCACCAGCAGACGGAATGAAAAACTGTTTTTT; CDR3aa: CATSRRNEKLFF
v_gene: TRBV29-1; d_gene: .; abundance: once; j_gene: TRBJ2-3; CDR3nt: TGCAGCGCACCTGATGGGAGACCCACAGATACGCAGTATTTT; CDR3aa: CSAPDGRPTDTQYF
v_gene: TRBV11-2; d_gene: TRBD1; abundance: .; j_gene: TRBJ1-1; CDR3nt: TGTGCCAGCAGCTTAGTGCGCGGACAGGGGGAAGCTTTCTTT; CDR3aa: CASSLVRGQGEAFF
v_gene: TRBV14; d_gene: .; abundance: .; j_gene: TRBJ2-6; CDR3nt: TGTGCCAGCAGCCAAGTCGGCTCTGGGGCCAACGTCCTGACTTTC; CDR3aa: CASSQVGSGANVLTF
v_gene: TRBV11-2; d_gene: .; abundance: .; j_gene: TRBJ2-7; CDR3nt: TGTGCCAGCAGCTCAATGACTACTGGGCCTTACGAGCAGTACTTC; CDR3aa: CASSSMTTGPYEQYF
v_gene: TRBV23-1; d_gene: .; abundance: once; j_gene: TRBJ1-4; CDR3nt: TGCGCCAGCGGCGCTCGGTTAGGGGGGGACAATGAAAAACTGTTTTTT; CDR3aa: CASGARLGGDNEKLFF